This T cell receptor beta chain is from a study of control samples from healthy donors and cancer patients. Comments on this clone: A read error may be the cause here, since a much bigger clone is one base away.

The CDR3 sequence is 13 residues long. V dropped 3 bases and J dropped 5 bases, with 12 bases sitting between them. Germline-derived CDR1 and CDR2 are SGHRS and YFSETQ. Using immunoSEQ multiplex PCR, the repertoire was profiled, and TCRdb retains in-frame clones only, with some absent. The top ten clones hold around 5.1% of a sample with roughly 170,000 clones, about 91% of them seen once. Sequenced sample: blood. V gene TRBV5-1 combines with J gene TRBJ2-7; either TRBD1 or TRBD2 may fit D (5 bases each). The source is a woman between 25 and 40 years old in good health. In DNA form, the CDR3 reads TGCGCCAGCAGCTCGGGATGGGGGAACGAGCAGTACTTC. This translates into CASSSGWGNEQYF.